The next 10 T cell receptor beta chains were all read from a single sample in a study of blood T cell repertoires in COVID-19. Method: immunoSEQ multiplex PCR; TCRdb's copy keeps in-frame clones and lacks some. Here the sample spans over 250,000 clones, under 90% being singletons. Sample: PBMCs or T cells enriched from blood (not recorded which). Receptor source: a woman aged 60 to 75 who had recovered from COVID-19.

V and J are TRBV6-5 and TRBJ1-5; D is undetermined. This CDR3 has 15 amino acids. Germline CDR1 MNHEY, CDR2 SVGAGI. Trimming took off 6 bases at V and 0 bases at J, with 12 bases between the two ends. CDR3 protein: CASSRTLNSNQPQHF. As DNA, the CDR3 is TGTGCCAGCAGCCGTACTCTAAATAGCAATCAGCCCCAGCATTTT.

This clone has only one observation. The chain combines TRBV9 with TRBJ2-1, with TRBD2 matching over 8 bases. The CDR3 is 16 amino acids. Germline V gives CDR1 SGDLS, CDR2 YYNGEE. J was trimmed by 8 bases and V by 2 bases; bases with no gene match: 12. The CDR3: CASSVGTRGLRDEQFF. The CDR3 DNA is TGTGCCAGCAGCGTGGGGACTAGAGGCCTTAGGGATGAGCAGTTCTTC.

The chain joins TRBV19 to TRBJ2-7; D is unclear. CDR3 length: 14 amino acids. Germline CDR1 is LNHDA and CDR2 is SQIVND (reference sequence). V was cut by 4 bases and J by 3 bases, with 13 bases left in between. The CDR3 loop is CASSNSNADYEQYF. CDR3 in DNA: TGTGCCAGTAGTAATTCGAATGCAGACTACGAGCAGTACTTC.

The chain is built from TRBV10-3 and TRBJ1-2; 11 nucleotides agree with TRBD1. Germline CDR1 reads ENHRY; CDR2 reads SYGVKD. V shed 3 bases, J shed 3 bases, and the junction held 3 bases outside the gene matches. CDR3 length equals 15 residues. The CDR3 region is CAISEPGQGDYGYTF. As DNA, the CDR3 is TGTGCCATCAGTGAACCGGGACAGGGGGACTATGGCTACACCTTC.

This clone was observed a few times. V is TRBV7-9 and J is TRBJ1-4, with D possibly being TRBD1 (6 bases). This CDR3 has 14 amino acids. Germline V gene sequence: CDR1 SEHNR, CDR2 FQNEAQ (reference sequence). V shed 8 bases and J shed 3 bases, with 13 bases lying between them. The CDR3 DNA is TGTGCCAGCGGACCACAGGGAGCTAATGAAAAACTGTTTTTT. Protein product: CASGPQGANEKLFF.

This clone was seen once. This chain uses TRBV5-1 with TRBJ2-5, with D perhaps TRBD1 (6 bases). The CDR3 has 12 residues. From germline, CDR1 is SGHRS and CDR2 YFSETQ. The V and J ends lost 7 bases and 2 bases respectively, with 9 bases between them. CDR3 sequence: CASGQNQETQYF. CDR3 sequence (DNA): TGCGCCAGCGGACAGAATCAAGAGACCCAGTACTTC.

CDR3 sequence reads: CASSLPENTGELFF. The DNA for the CDR3 is TGTGCCAGCAGCTTGCCAGAAAACACCGGGGAGCTGTTTTTT. J is TRBJ2-2 and V is TRBV5-4; D is undetermined. This CDR3 spans 14 amino acids. Germline V gene lookup returns CDR1 SGHNT and CDR2 YYREEE (reference sequence). V lost 1 base, J lost 2 bases, and 6 bases lay in between.

The chain joins TRBV28 to TRBJ2-7; TRBD1 agrees at 11 bases. Germline values: CDR1 MDHEN, CDR2 SYDVKM. The ends lost 3 bases at V and 5 bases at J; junction bases unmatched: 12. This CDR3 spans 17 amino acids. The CDR3 sequence is CASSLGVLEGQGDEQYF. Here the CDR3 DNA reads TGTGCCAGCAGTTTGGGGGTACTGGAGGGACAGGGGGACGAGCAGTACTTC.

Only one count was recorded for this clone. The chain has TRBV30 and TRBJ1-2; 9 bases are a match to TRBD1. Germline V lookup: CDR1 GTSNPN, CDR2 SVGIG (reference sequence). The CDR3 runs 15 residues. The junction had 13 bases not matched to a gene; V was cut back by 5 bases and J by 6 bases. The CDR3 region is CAWGDRERWIDGYTF. CDR3 DNA sequence: TGTGCCTGGGGGGACAGGGAGAGATGGATAGATGGCTACACCTTC.

The chain is built from TRBV28 and TRBJ1-1; D is perhaps TRBD1 (5 bases). Germline V gives CDR1 MDHEN, CDR2 SYDVKM. The CDR3 totals 16 residues. Deletions cut 4 bases from V and 0 bases from J, with 15 bases between. CDR3 protein: CASSWGGVGVNTEAFF. CDR3 coding DNA: TGTGCCAGCAGTTGGGGCGGGGTAGGGGTGAACACTGAAGCTTTCTTT. The variable domain in full, completed from reference TRBV28 and TRBJ1-1, reads DVKVTQSSRYLVKRTGEKVFLECVQDMDHENMFWYRQDPGLGLRLIYFSYDVKMKEKGDIPEGYSVSREKKERFSLILESASTNQTSMYLCASSWGGVGVNTEAFFGQGTRLTVV.